These 9 T cell receptor beta chains were all obtained from the same sample, sequenced in a study of cytomegalovirus exposure and HLA in healthy donors. Researchers ran the PCR with 60 Vbeta and 13 Jbeta primers. TCRdb's table, derived via immunoSEQ multiplex PCR, lists solely in-frame clones and lacks some. The table includes about 130,000 clones, approximately 70% detected once. What was sequenced was PBMCs. These receptors were taken from a woman aged 55-69 years in good health and CMV-seropositive.

The chain links TRBV13 to TRBJ2-3; 8 nucleotides line up with TRBD1. The CDR3 spans 13 residues. Germline assignment: CDR1 PRHDT and CDR2 FYEKMQ (reference sequence). V dropped 4 bases and J dropped 5; count of bases not matched to a gene: 2. CDR3 bases: TGTGCCAGCAGCTCGGACAGGGAAGATACGCAGTATTTT. Protein product: CASSSDREDTQYF. Based on the CDR3 plus reference TRBV13 and TRBJ2-3, the full variable domain is AAGVIQSPRHLIKEKRETATLKCYPIPRHDTVYWYQQGPGQDPQFLISFYEKMQSDKGSIPDRFSAQQFSDYHSELNMSSLELGDSALYFCASSSDREDTQYFGPGTRLTVL.

This clone was counted between two and nine times. This chain uses TRBV11-2 with TRBJ1-5; 7 nucleotides align to TRBD1. This CDR3 is built from 14 residues. V gave up 3 bases and J gave up 5 bases; unmatched junction bases: 4. Germline-derived CDR1 and CDR2 are SGHAT and FQNNGV. The CDR3 loop reads CASSLDRRYQPQHF. As DNA, the CDR3 is TGTGCCAGCAGCTTGGACAGGAGATATCAGCCCCAGCATTTT.

This clone was seen a single time. The chain is built from TRBV6-6 and TRBJ1-1; no clear D. Germline CDR1 is MNHNY and CDR2 is SVGAGI (reference sequence). This CDR3 has 13 amino acids. Trimming took 4 bases from V and 1 from J, leaving 7 bases between them. The CDR3 sequence is CASSSQENTEAFF. The DNA of the CDR3 is TGTGCCAGCAGTTCTCAGGAGAACACTGAAGCTTTCTTT.

The V and J genes are TRBV6-6 and TRBJ1-5, with 7 nucleotides matching TRBD1. The CDR3 spans 15 residues. V was pared by 2 bases and J by 2 bases, with 3 bases of the junction left unmatched. In germline, CDR1 is MNHNY, CDR2 SVGAGI (reference sequence). This chain's CDR3 is CASSYGTVGNQPQHF. DNA of the CDR3: TGTGCCAGCAGTTACGGGACAGTCGGCAATCAGCCCCAGCATTTT.

The chain has TRBV4-1 and TRBJ2-5, with D maybe TRBD1 (6 bases). The CDR3 runs to 14 residues. Trimming stripped 2 bases from V and 2 bases from J, with 9 bases between. Germline loops: CDR1 MGHRA, CDR2 YSYEKL. The CDR3 here is CASSQSGQQETQYF. Here the CDR3 DNA reads TGCGCCAGCAGCCAAAGCGGACAGCAAGAGACCCAGTACTTC.

The V call is TRBV4-1, the J call TRBJ2-2, with TRBD2 identical over 7 bases. Germline-derived CDR1 and CDR2 are MGHRA and YSYEKL. This CDR3 is 16 amino acids long. The J segment lost 5 bases and the V segment lost 4 bases, leaving 10 bases of the junction unmatched. CDR3 residues: CASSRAGLERTGELFF. CDR3 coding DNA: TGCGCCAGCAGCCGGGCCGGACTAGAGAGGACCGGGGAGCTGTTTTTT.

In its sample, this clone was seen a few times. V usage is TRBV15 and J usage is TRBJ2-7, with D perhaps TRBD2 (6 bases). Trimming took off 5 bases at V and 2 bases at J, with 16 bases between the two ends. Looked up from germline, CDR1 is LNHNV and CDR2 is YYDKDF (reference sequence). This CDR3 is built from 15 residues. The CDR3 reads CATSLPGLAAYEQYF. The CDR3 DNA reads TGTGCCACCAGCTTGCCGGGACTCGCCGCCTACGAGCAGTACTTC.

The CDR3 spells CASSLRQGYEQYF. DNA of the CDR3: TGTGCCAGCAGCTTAAGACAGGGCTACGAGCAGTACTTC. This chain uses TRBV7-8 with TRBJ2-7; TRBD1 aligns across 7 bases. The CDR3 consists of 13 residues. Germline-derived CDR1 and CDR2 are SGHVS and FQNEAQ. V shed 2 bases and J 3 bases; nucleotides not matched to a gene: 1.

A note on this clone: Sequence at one end of the junction differs from germline and may be a read error. The V and J genes are TRBV7-9 and TRBJ2-7, with D perhaps assigned TRBD1 or TRBD2 (6 bases each). The CDR3 sequence is 14 residues long. Germline V gene sequence: CDR1 SEHNR, CDR2 FQNEAQ (reference sequence). CDR3 amino acids: CSSSLGGGVYEQYF. CDR3 coding DNA: TGTTCCAGCAGCTTAGGGGGAGGAGTCTACGAGCAGTACTTC.